The 27 T cell receptor beta chains below were found in one sample sequenced in a study of T cell responses to AZD1222 COVID-19 vaccine. Profiling relied on immunoSEQ multiplex PCR, and the TCRdb table lists in-frame clones only, not all of them. The table lists roughly 150,000 clones, approximately 83% of them singletons. The input for sequencing was peripheral blood, taken on day 0 of AZD1222 vaccination. Receptors originate from an adult in good health.

The chain carries TRBV19 and TRBJ1-2; 7 positions match TRBD1. There are 14 residues in the CDR3. Per the germline V gene, CDR1 is LNHDA and CDR2 is SQIVND (reference sequence). V lost 7 bases, J lost 1 base, and 6 bases stayed unmatched. The CDR3 nucleotides are TGTGCCAGTATCAGGGACAGCCGTAACTATGGCTACACCTTC. Protein product: CASIRDSRNYGYTF.

The V and J genes are TRBV10-3 and TRBJ1-2, with no clear D. Looked up from germline, CDR1 is ENHRY and CDR2 is SYGVKD. This CDR3 spans 13 amino acids. Deletions cut 2 bases from V and 8 bases from J, with 12 bases between. The CDR3 region is CAISETSGGGYTF. CDR3 DNA sequence: TGTGCCATCAGTGAGACGTCAGGAGGAGGCTACACCTTC.

V is TRBV6-1 and J is TRBJ1-1, with a tentative D call TRBD1 (6 bases). Trimming left V 1 base short and J 4 bases short, with 7 bases between. The CDR3 runs to 13 residues. Germline V gene sequence: CDR1 MNHNS, CDR2 SASEGT. This chain's CDR3 is CASSEDRVTEAFF. The CDR3, as DNA: TGTGCCAGCAGTGAAGACAGGGTCACTGAAGCTTTCTTT.

This chain connects TRBV19 to TRBJ2-2, with 9 bases lining up with TRBD2. Germline assignment: CDR1 LNHDA and CDR2 SQIVND (reference sequence). The V gene end was trimmed by 3 bases and the J gene end by 5 bases; junction bases not matched to a gene: 10. CDR3 length: 17 residues. The DNA for the CDR3 is TGTGCCAGTAGTATGAACCCGGGACTAGCAGCGACCGGGGAGCTGTTTTTT. Amino acid sequence: CASSMNPGLAATGELFF.

V and J are TRBV3-1 (or the pseudogene TRBV3-2) and TRBJ2-3; 7 nucleotides line up with TRBD1. This CDR3 region has 15 residues. The ends lost 2 bases at V and 4 bases at J; junction bases unmatched: 6. Germline CDR1 reads LGHDT; CDR2 reads YNNKEL (reference sequence). In DNA form, the CDR3 reads TGTGCCAGCAGCCAAACAGGGGCCAGGGCAGATACGCAGTATTTT. Its protein product is CASSQTGARADTQYF.

The rearrangement uses TRBV4-1 and TRBJ2-3; 13 bases map to TRBD2. The CDR3 runs 16 residues. Germline CDR1 is MGHRA and CDR2 is YSYEKL. Trimming cost V 5 bases and J 4 bases; bases outside gene matches: 6. As DNA, the CDR3 is TGCGCCAGCAGCACACGACTAGCGGGGGGCTCAGATACGCAGTATTTT. Its protein is CASSTRLAGGSDTQYF.

The genes are TRBV28 and TRBJ2-3; a weak D match, TRBD2 (6 bases). Germline V gene sequence: CDR1 MDHEN, CDR2 SYDVKM. Trimming took 4 bases from V and 2 from J, leaving 16 bases between them. The CDR3 covers 16 residues. The CDR3 nucleotides are TGTGCCAGCAGTTCCCCTGGGGCGGGGAACACAGATACGCAGTATTTT. This codes for CASSSPGAGNTDTQYF. Based on the CDR3 plus reference TRBV28 and TRBJ2-3, the full variable domain is DVKVTQSSRYLVKRTGEKVFLECVQDMDHENMFWYRQDPGLGLRLIYFSYDVKMKEKGDIPEGYSVSREKKERFSLILESASTNQTSMYLCASSSPGAGNTDTQYFGPGTRLTVL.

The chain recombines TRBV4-2 with TRBJ1-4; D is undetermined. Trimming left V 4 bases short and J 4 bases short, with 10 bases between. This CDR3 is 14 amino acids long. Germline V lookup: CDR1 LGHNA, CDR2 YNFKEQ. CDR3 DNA sequence: TGTGCCAGCAGCCCCGGGGAGGGTAATGAAAAACTGTTTTTT. Translated, it gives CASSPGEGNEKLFF.

The V gene is TRBV3-1 (or the pseudogene TRBV3-2), the J gene TRBJ2-4; 16 nucleotides line up with TRBD2. The CDR3 spans 21 residues. Germline V CDR1 and CDR2: LGHDT, YNNKEL (reference sequence). V lost 4 bases and J lost 0; bases outside the gene matches: 12. The CDR3 region is CASSLTPGLAGGPLAKNIQYF. The CDR3 DNA reads as TGTGCCAGCAGCCTCACCCCGGGACTAGCGGGGGGGCCCTTAGCCAAAAACATTCAGTACTTC.

The gene calls are TRBV10-3 and TRBJ2-7; D remains ambiguous. Germline V lookup: CDR1 ENHRY, CDR2 SYGVKD. CDR3 length equals 14 residues. The V and J ends lost 3 bases and 0 bases respectively, with 9 bases between them. CDR3 in amino acids: CAISDVRSSYEQYF. In DNA, the CDR3 is TGTGCCATCAGTGACGTCCGGAGCTCCTACGAGCAGTACTTC.

The V and J genes are TRBV5-3 and TRBJ1-1, with D maybe TRBD1 (5 bases). TRBV5-3 is noted as an ORF with a role that remains uncertain. CDR3 size: 19 residues. V lost 4 bases to trimming and J lost 5 bases, with 30 bases between them. The CDR3 DNA follows: TGTGCCAGAAGCCGCCCCACTGACGAGGGGCCAGGCCAAAAAACTGAAGCTTTCTTT. It codes for CARSRPTDEGPGQKTEAFF.

The rearrangement joins TRBV3-1 (or the pseudogene TRBV3-2) to TRBJ2-1; D is uncertain. Germline V gene data show CDR1 as LGHDT and CDR2 as YNNKEL (reference sequence). The length of the CDR3 is 12 residues. The V gene lost 3 bases and the J gene lost 7 bases, with 7 bases spanning the gap. The CDR3 bases are TGTGCCAGCAGCCACGAGGTAAATGAGCAGTTCTTC. It translates to CASSHEVNEQFF.

The rearrangement uses TRBV14 and TRBJ2-7; D gene ambiguous. Trimming removed 4 bases from V and 4 bases from J, with 26 bases in between. Germline V lookup: CDR1 SGHDN, CDR2 FVKESK. The CDR3 contains 18 residues. DNA of the CDR3: TGTGCCAGCAGCCGGTCCCGACCTCAGGCGCCCTTTCTGTACGAGCAGTACTTC. Translation: CASSRSRPQAPFLYEQYF.

This clone was detected once. The chain uses TRBV27 and TRBJ1-2; TRBD1 is a possible D gene (6 bases). Trimming took off 4 bases at V and 4 bases at J, with 10 bases between the two ends. There are 13 residues in the CDR3. Germline V gives CDR1 MNHEY, CDR2 SMNVEV (reference sequence). CDR3 nucleotide sequence: TGTGCCAGCAGTTCAGGGGCCCTCTATGGCTACACCTTC. Protein product: CASSSGALYGYTF.

This clone was observed a handful of times. The chain has TRBV23-1 and TRBJ1-1; D is ambiguous. TRBV23-1 is an open reading frame whose function is uncertain. The CDR3 has 16 residues. The ends were cut back, 1 base at V and 1 base at J, with 13 bases in the middle. In DNA, the CDR3 is TGCGCCAGCAGTCAATTTCGGCGGACCCAGAACACTGAAGCTTTCTTT. Translation: CASSQFRRTQNTEAFF.

The chain has TRBV19 and TRBJ2-1, with D perhaps assigned TRBD1 or TRBD2 (5 bases each). Between the trimmed V and J ends, which lost 4 bases and 9 bases, there was a span of 16 bases. Germline V gives CDR1 LNHDA, CDR2 SQIVND (reference sequence). The CDR3 runs to 14 residues. This chain's CDR3 is CASSTTGPRSEQFF. CDR3 nucleotides: TGTGCCAGTAGTACCACGGGACCAAGGTCTGAGCAGTTCTTC. Full variable domain (missing parts from reference TRBV19 and TRBJ2-1): DGGITQSPKYLFRKEGQNVTLSCEQNLNHDAMYWYRQDPGQGLRLIYYSQIVNDFQKGDIAEGYSVSREKKESFPLTVTSAQKNPTAFYLCASSTTGPRSEQFFGPGTRLTVL.

This chain uses TRBV19 with TRBJ2-1; 7 nucleotides agree with TRBD2. Losses at the gene ends were 9 bases for V and 6 bases for J; bases not matched to a gene: 14. The CDR3 contains 15 residues. Germline V gene lookup returns CDR1 LNHDA and CDR2 SQIVND (reference sequence). The CDR3, as DNA: TGTGCCAGCACGGGTTGGCGGGGAGGGAGCAATGAGCAGTTCTTC. Protein product: CASTGWRGGSNEQFF.

The chain couples TRBV6-5 to TRBJ1-6; D gene ambiguous. The CDR3 loop spans 12 amino acids. Germline assignment: CDR1 MNHEY and CDR2 SVGAGI. V gave up 6 bases and J gave up 7 bases, with 7 bases separating them. CDR3 sequence (DNA): TGTGCCAGCAGCCCGGGCAATTCACCCCTCCACTTT. This codes for CASSPGNSPLHF.

The rearrangement joins TRBV18 to TRBJ1-1, with D perhaps TRBD1 (5 bases). Germline values: CDR1 KGHSH, CDR2 LQKENI. The CDR3 loop spans 15 amino acids. Trimming took off 2 bases at V and 3 bases at J, with 13 bases between the two ends. The chain's CDR3 is CASSPIGAGDTEAFF. Written as DNA, the CDR3 is TGTGCCAGCTCACCAATAGGGGCGGGGGACACTGAAGCTTTCTTT.

The CDR3 coding sequence is TGCGCCAGCAGCCCTACGGCGACAGAAAAGAGAAAACTGTTTTTT. Translation: CASSPTATEKRKLFF. The rearrangement uses TRBV4-1 and TRBJ1-4; tentatively, D is TRBD1 (5 bases). CDR1 is MGHRA, CDR2 YSYEKL, per germline. The CDR3 covers 15 residues. Trimming shortened V by 4 bases and J by 10 bases, and 19 bases separated the two germline ends.

The chain joins TRBV7-2 to TRBJ1-2; maybe TRBD1 (5 bases). V dropped 1 base and J dropped 2 bases, with 14 bases sitting between them. Germline V gene data show CDR1 as SGHTA and CDR2 as FQGNSA. The CDR3 runs to 16 residues. The CDR3 loop reads CASSLGFRDRNYGYTF. DNA for the CDR3: TGTGCCAGCAGCTTAGGGTTCAGGGACCGGAACTATGGCTACACCTTC.

The rearrangement links TRBV18 to TRBJ1-2, with TRBD1 as a possible D gene (6 bases). The germline gives CDR1 KGHSH, CDR2 LQKENI. With 3 bases removed from V and 8 bases from J, the gap between germline ends came to 13 bases. The CDR3 extends over 13 amino acids. DNA of the CDR3: TGTGCCAGCTCACCTACAGGGTACGACGGCTACACCTTC. Protein sequence: CASSPTGYDGYTF.

The CDR3 coding sequence is TGTGCCAGCAGCTTTTGGGACAGGACCTACGAGCAGTACTTC. It is translated as CASSFWDRTYEQYF. The chain combines TRBV11-2 with TRBJ2-7, with TRBD1 identical over 8 bases. Trimming cost V 3 bases and J 2 bases; bases outside gene matches: 3. This CDR3 has 14 amino acids. Germline V lookup: CDR1 SGHAT, CDR2 FQNNGV.

The gene calls are TRBV27 and TRBJ2-1; TRBD1 matches 7 bases. This CDR3 spans 15 amino acids. Germline V gives CDR1 MNHEY, CDR2 SMNVEV (reference sequence). Trimming removed 6 bases from V and 3 bases from J; junction bases left unmatched: 8. CDR3 sequence (DNA): TGTGCCAGCAGCCTAGGGGGCGATAACTACAATGAGCAGTTCTTC. It yields the protein CASSLGGDNYNEQFF.

J is TRBJ2-5 and V is TRBV6-1; no clear D gene. Germline assignment: CDR1 MNHNS and CDR2 SASEGT. Trimming cost V 3 bases and J 4 bases, with 6 bases left between them. The CDR3 is made up of 12 amino acids. CDR3 loop: CASSDSRETQYF. CDR3 DNA: TGTGCCAGCAGTGATAGCCGAGAGACCCAGTACTTC.

This sequence joins TRBV28 and TRBJ1-2, with TRBD1 as a possible D gene (5 bases). The V end was cut by 6 bases, the J end by 6 bases, with 23 bases between. The CDR3 contains 16 residues. Germline-derived CDR1 and CDR2 are MDHEN and SYDVKM. In DNA form, the CDR3 reads TGTGCCAGCAGCGCTTCGTCGGGGGGAGGGTACCATGGCTACACCTTC. Translating gives CASSASSGGGYHGYTF.

The rearrangement joins TRBV5-4 to TRBJ1-5; 8 positions agree with TRBD1. The CDR3 has 14 residues. Looked up from germline, CDR1 is SGHNT and CDR2 is YYREEE (reference sequence). V was pared by 3 bases and J by 5 bases, with 4 bases of the junction left unmatched. The CDR3 is CASSSQGADQPQHF. CDR3 DNA sequence: TGTGCCAGCAGCTCTCAGGGGGCCGATCAGCCCCAGCATTTT.